Each of the 4 T cell receptor beta chains below was sequenced from the same sample in a study of OX40 agonist ivuxolimab in advanced cancers. Assay: immunoSEQ multiplex PCR; the TCRdb copy retains only in-frame clones and omits some. Altogether some 38,000 clones are present, around 90% being singletons, with the ten largest covering less than 25%. The starting material was CD4+ or CD8+ T cells sorted from blood, obtained in a trial of the OX40 agonist ivuxolimab. These receptors originate from an adult with an advanced solid tumor such as melanoma, head and neck, liver or kidney cancer.

The chain joins TRBV5-4 to TRBJ1-5; tentative D call: TRBD1 (5 bases). Per germline, CDR1 SGHNT and CDR2 YYREEE (reference sequence). Trimming removed 2 bases at V and 0 bases at J, with 18 bases between. The CDR3 covers 18 residues. As DNA, the CDR3 is TGTGCCAGCAGCTTTTCAATTTCTGGGGCTGATAGCAATCAGCCCCAGCATTTT. Translating it yields CASSFSISGADSNQPQHF.

This clone was counted a few times. CDR3 loop: CASNPEAGTGTTFF. The CDR3 DNA sequence: TGTGCCAGCAACCCAGAAGCCGGGACAGGAACAACTTTCTTT. The chain employs TRBV9 and TRBJ1-1; TRBD1 matches 8 bases. V was clipped by 6 bases and J by 12 bases; unmatched bases: 16. Germline V CDR1 and CDR2: SGDLS, YYNGEE. The CDR3 covers 14 residues.

V is TRBV10-1 and J is TRBJ2-1; 10 nucleotides agree with TRBD1. With V trimmed by 8 bases and J by 6 bases, 10 bases remained unmatched. From germline, CDR1 is WNHNN and CDR2 SYGVQD (reference sequence). This CDR3 region has 15 residues. The CDR3 region has the DNA TGCGCCAGCGGAACCGGGACAGGGGTTCGCAATGAGCAGTTCTTC. This translates into CASGTGTGVRNEQFF.

This clone appeared a few times. V usage is TRBV2 and J usage is TRBJ2-7; 9 nucleotides agree with TRBD1. V shed 6 bases and J 4 bases; nucleotides not matched to a gene: 4. In germline, CDR1 is SNHLY, CDR2 FYNNEI. This CDR3 has 13 amino acids. The CDR3 loop reads CASRGTGKYEQYF. Written as DNA, the CDR3 is TGTGCCAGCAGAGGGACAGGGAAGTACGAGCAGTACTTC.